This TCR beta chain was sequenced during a study of shared T cell receptors in the human thymus. Germline V gives CDR1 MRHNA, CDR2 SNTAGT. The CDR3 is 15 residues long. V was trimmed by 2 bases and J by 6 bases, leaving 13 bases between them. Assay: immunoSEQ multiplex PCR; the TCRdb copy retains only in-frame clones and omits some. There are 500,000 to 550,000 clones in the sample; approximately 80% occur only once, and around 0.013% lies in the top ten. This clone was recorded a few times. These same data were also listed under a study on human thymus T cells.

Sequenced sample: thymocytes. This rearrangement joins TRBV6-4 to TRBJ1-4, with D tentatively TRBD1 (6 bases). The source is a boy under two years old with a congenital heart defect. Here the CDR3 DNA reads TGTGCCAGCAGTGACGGCGAGGCAGGGGATGAAAAACTGTTTTTT. It codes for CASSDGEAGDEKLFF.